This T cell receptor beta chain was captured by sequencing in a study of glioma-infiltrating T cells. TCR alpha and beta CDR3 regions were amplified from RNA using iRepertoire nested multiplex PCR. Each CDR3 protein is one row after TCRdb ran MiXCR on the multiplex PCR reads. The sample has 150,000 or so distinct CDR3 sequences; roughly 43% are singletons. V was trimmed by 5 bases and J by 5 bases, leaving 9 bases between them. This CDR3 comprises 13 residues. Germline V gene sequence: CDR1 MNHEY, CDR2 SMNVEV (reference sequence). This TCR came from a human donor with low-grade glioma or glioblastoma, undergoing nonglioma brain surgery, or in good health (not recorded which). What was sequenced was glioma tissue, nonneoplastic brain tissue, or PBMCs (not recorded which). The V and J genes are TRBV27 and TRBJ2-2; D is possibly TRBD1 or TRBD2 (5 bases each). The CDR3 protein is CASSGTITGELFF. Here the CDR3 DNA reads TGTGCCAGCAGTGGGACGATAACCGGGGAGCTGTTTTTT.